The source of this TCR beta chain is a study of blood T cell repertoires in COVID-19. In the study overall: Sources were T cells, B-cell-depleted T cells, or PBMCs; the material itself was cDNA or gDNA.

CDR1 is MDHEN, CDR2 SYDVKM, per germline. There are 14 residues in the CDR3. Trimming took 5 bases from V and 0 from J, leaving 10 bases between them. The authors' processing: How many nucleated cells were present was estimated from reference gene primer amplification. Profiled with immunoSEQ multiplex PCR; TCRdb holds only in-frame clones, not every one. The D gene and trimming were derived from the DNA, and the V and J assignments and clone size from that table. The table includes tens of thousands of clones, about 70% detected once. The rearrangement uses TRBV28 and TRBJ1-1; the D is unclear. The receptor was isolated from a woman in her seventies with acute or convalescent COVID-19. What was sequenced was peripheral blood. CDR3 nucleotides: TGTGCCAGCAGTCCGTGGACTGTGAACACTGAAGCTTTCTTT. As protein: CASSPWTVNTEAFF.